This T cell receptor beta chain was sequenced for a study of blood T cell repertoires in COVID-19. The overall study: Both acute and convalescent COVID-19 samples were obtained from the United States, Italy and Spain. In each case, the material was cDNA or gDNA derived from T cells, B-cell-depleted T cells, or PBMCs.

Authors' data handling: Estimated nucleated cell counts came from reference gene primer amplification. Measured with immunoSEQ multiplex PCR; TCRdb has only the in-frame clones, and not every one. V, J and clone size are those of that table, while D and trimming were read from the DNA. This table has 150,000 to 200,000 clones, over 80% appearing once. This CDR3 has 17 residues. V lost 11 bases and J 5 bases, leaving 28 bases between the germline ends. Germline V gene data show CDR1 as SNHLY and CDR2 as FYNNEI. The TCR sequence derives from a woman under 40 with acute or convalescent COVID-19. The chain couples TRBV2 to TRBJ1-5, with a possible D match to TRBD1 (6 bases). The sequenced material came from peripheral blood. The chain's CDR3 is CAPKVGHRGYGDQPQHF. The CDR3, as DNA: TGTGCCCCGAAGGTGGGACACCGCGGGTATGGGGATCAGCCCCAGCATTTT.